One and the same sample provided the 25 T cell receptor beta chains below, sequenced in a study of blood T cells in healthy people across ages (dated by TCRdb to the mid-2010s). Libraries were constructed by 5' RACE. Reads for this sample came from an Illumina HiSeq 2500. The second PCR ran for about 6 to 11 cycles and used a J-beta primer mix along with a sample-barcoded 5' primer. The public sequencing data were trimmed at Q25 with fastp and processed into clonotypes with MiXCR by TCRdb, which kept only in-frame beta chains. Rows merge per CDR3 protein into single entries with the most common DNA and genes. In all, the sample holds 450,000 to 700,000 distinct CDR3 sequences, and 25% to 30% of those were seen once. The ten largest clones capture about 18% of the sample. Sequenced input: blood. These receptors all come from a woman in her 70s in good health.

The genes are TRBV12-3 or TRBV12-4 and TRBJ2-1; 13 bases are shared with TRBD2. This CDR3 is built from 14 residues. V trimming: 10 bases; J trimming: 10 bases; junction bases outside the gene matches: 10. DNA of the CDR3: TGTGCCACCGAACTAGCGGGGGGGATCTGGGAGCAGTTCTTC. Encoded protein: CATELAGGIWEQFF.

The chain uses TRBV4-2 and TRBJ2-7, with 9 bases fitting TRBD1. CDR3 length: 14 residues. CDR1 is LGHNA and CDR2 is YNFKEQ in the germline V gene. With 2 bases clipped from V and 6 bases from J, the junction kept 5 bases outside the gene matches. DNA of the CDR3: TGTGCCAGCAGCCAATTGGGGACAGGGATCGAGCAGTACTTC. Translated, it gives CASSQLGTGIEQYF.

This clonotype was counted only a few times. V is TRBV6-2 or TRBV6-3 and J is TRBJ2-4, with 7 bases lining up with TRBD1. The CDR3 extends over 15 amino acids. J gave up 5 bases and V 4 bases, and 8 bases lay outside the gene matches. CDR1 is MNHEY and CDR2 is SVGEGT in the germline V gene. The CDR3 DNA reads TGTGCCAGCAGTTCCGTAGCCGGGACAGAAAACATTCAGTACTTC. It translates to CASSSVAGTENIQYF.

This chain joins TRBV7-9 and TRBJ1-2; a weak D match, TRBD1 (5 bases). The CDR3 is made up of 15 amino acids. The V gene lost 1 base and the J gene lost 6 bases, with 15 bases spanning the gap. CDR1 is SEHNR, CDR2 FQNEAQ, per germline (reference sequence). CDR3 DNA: TGTGCCAGCAGCTTAGGAGGGGAACTCAGCGATGGCTACACCTTC. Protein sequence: CASSLGGELSDGYTF.

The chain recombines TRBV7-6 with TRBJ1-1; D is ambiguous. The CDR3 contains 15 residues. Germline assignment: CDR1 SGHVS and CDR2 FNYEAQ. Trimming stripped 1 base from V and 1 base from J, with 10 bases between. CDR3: CASSLDPGQNTEAFF. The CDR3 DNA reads TGTGCCAGCAGCTTAGATCCCGGCCAGAACACTGAAGCTTTCTTT.

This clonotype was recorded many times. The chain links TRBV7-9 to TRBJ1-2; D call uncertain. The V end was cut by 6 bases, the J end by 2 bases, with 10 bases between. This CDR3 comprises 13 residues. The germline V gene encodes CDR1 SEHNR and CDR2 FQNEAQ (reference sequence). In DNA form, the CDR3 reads TGTGCCAGCAGTTTTTCGGGGAACTATGGCTACACCTTC. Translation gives CASSFSGNYGYTF.

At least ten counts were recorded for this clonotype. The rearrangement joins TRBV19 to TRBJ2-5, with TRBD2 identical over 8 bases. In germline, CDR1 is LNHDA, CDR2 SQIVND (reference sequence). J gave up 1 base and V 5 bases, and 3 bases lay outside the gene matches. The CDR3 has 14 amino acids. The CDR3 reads CASSRGTSQETQYF. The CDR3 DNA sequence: TGTGCCAGTAGTCGAGGGACTAGCCAAGAGACCCAGTACTTC.

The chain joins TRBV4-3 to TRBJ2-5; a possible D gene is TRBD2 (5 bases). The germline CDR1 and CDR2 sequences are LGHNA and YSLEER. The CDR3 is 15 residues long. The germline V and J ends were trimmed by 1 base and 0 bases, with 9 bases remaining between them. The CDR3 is CASSQVLEDQETQYF. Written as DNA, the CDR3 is TGCGCCAGCAGCCAAGTGCTGGAGGACCAAGAGACCCAGTACTTC.

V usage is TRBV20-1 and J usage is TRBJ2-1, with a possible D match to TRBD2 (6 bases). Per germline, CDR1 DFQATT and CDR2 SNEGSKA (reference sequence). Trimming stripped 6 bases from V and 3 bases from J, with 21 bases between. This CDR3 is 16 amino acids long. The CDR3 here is CSAERGTAQNYNEQFF. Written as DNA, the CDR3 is TGCAGTGCCGAGCGCGGGACTGCCCAAAACTACAATGAGCAGTTCTTC.

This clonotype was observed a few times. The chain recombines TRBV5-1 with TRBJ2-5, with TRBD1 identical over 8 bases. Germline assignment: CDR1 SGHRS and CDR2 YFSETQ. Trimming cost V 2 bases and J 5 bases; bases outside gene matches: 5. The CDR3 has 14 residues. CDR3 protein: CASSFQGAVETQYF. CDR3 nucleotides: TGCGCCAGCAGCTTCCAGGGGGCTGTGGAGACCCAGTACTTC.

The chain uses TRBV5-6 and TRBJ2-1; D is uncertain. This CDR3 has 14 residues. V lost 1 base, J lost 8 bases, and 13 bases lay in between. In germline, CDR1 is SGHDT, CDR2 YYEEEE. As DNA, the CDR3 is TGTGCCAGCAGCTTGTTGTCGTCCAGAGATGAGCAGTTCTTC. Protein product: CASSLLSSRDEQFF.

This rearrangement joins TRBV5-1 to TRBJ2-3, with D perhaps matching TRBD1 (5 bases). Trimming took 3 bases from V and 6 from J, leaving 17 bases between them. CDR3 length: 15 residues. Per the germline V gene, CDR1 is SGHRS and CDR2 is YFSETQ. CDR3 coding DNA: TGCGCCAGCAGCTCCCTTCGTGGGGCAGCCGATACGCAGTATTTT. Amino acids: CASSSLRGAADTQYF. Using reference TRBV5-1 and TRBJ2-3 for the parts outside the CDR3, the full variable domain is KAGVTQTPRYLIKTRGQQVTLSCSPISGHRSVSWYQQTPGQGLQFLFEYFSETQRNKGNFPGRFSGRQFSNSRSEMNVSTLELGDSALYLCASSSLRGAADTQYFGPGTRLTVL.

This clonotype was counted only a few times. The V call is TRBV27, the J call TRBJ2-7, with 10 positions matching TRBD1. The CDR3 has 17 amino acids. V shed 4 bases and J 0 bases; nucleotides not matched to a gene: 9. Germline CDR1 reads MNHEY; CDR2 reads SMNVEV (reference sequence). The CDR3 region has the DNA TGTGCCAGCAGTTCGGGACAGGGGTTTAGAAGCTCCTACGAGCAGTACTTC. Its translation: CASSSGQGFRSSYEQYF.

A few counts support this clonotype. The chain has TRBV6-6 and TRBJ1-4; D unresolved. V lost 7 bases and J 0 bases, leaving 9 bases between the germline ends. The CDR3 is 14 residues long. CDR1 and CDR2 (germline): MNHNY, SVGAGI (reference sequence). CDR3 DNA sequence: TGTGCCAGCAAGCCAATTGCAACTAATGAAAAACTGTTTTTT. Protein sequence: CASKPIATNEKLFF.

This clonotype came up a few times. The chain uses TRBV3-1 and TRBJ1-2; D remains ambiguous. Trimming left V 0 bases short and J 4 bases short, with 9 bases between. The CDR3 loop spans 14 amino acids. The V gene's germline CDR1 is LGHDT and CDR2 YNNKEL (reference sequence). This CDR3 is CASSQDPRTYGYTF. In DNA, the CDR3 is TGTGCCAGCAGCCAAGATCCACGGACCTATGGCTACACCTTC.

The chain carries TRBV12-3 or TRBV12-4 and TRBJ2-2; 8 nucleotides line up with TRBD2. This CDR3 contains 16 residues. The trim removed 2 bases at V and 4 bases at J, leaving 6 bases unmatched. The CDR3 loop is CASSLSAGGTTGELFF. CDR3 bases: TGTGCCAGCAGTTTATCGGCGGGGGGCACCACCGGGGAGCTGTTTTTT.

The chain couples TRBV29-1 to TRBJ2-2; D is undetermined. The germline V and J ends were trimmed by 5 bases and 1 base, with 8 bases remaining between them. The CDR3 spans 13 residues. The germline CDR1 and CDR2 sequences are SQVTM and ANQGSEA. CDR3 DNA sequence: TGCAGCGTTAAGGGTTGGAACACCGGGGAGCTGTTTTTT. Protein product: CSVKGWNTGELFF.

CDR3 in amino acids: CASRHLQGNYGYTF. The CDR3 DNA reads TGTGCCAGCAGACACCTACAGGGGAACTATGGCTACACCTTC. The chain is built from TRBV6-6 and TRBJ1-2, with 7 bases lining up with TRBD1. The junction had 6 bases not matched to a gene; V was cut back by 6 bases and J by 2 bases. The length of the CDR3 is 14 residues. CDR1 is MNHNY, CDR2 SVGAGI, per germline (reference sequence).

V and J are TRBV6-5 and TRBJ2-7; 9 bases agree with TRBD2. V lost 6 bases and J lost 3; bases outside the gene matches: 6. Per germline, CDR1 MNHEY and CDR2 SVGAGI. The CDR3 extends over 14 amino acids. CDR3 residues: CASSAGTSYYEQYF. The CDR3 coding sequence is TGTGCCAGCAGCGCCGGGACTAGCTACTACGAGCAGTACTTC.

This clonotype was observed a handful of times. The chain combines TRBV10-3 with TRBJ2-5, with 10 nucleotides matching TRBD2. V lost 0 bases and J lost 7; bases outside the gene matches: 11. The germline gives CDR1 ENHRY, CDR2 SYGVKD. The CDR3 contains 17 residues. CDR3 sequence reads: CAISESSSGGAEGTQYF. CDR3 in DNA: TGTGCCATCAGTGAGTCGTCGAGCGGGGGGGCTGAAGGGACCCAGTACTTC.

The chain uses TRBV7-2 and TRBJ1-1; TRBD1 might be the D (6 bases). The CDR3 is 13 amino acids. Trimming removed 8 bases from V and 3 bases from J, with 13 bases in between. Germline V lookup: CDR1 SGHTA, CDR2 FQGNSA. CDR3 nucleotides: TGTGCCAGCGGAACAGGGAGTCACACTGAAGCTTTCTTT. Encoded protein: CASGTGSHTEAFF.

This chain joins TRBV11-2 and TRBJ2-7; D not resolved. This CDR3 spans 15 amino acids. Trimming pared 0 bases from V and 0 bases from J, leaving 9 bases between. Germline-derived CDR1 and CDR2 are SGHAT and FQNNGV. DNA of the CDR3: TGTGCCAGCAGCTTAGATCTAACTGCCTCCTACGAGCAGTACTTC. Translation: CASSLDLTASYEQYF.

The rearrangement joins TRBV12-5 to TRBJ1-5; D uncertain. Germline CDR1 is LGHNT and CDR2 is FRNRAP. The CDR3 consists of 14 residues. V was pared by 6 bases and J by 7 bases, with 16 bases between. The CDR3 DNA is TGTGCTAGTGGCCCCTCGACGGTACACCAGCCCCAGCATTTT. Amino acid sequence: CASGPSTVHQPQHF.

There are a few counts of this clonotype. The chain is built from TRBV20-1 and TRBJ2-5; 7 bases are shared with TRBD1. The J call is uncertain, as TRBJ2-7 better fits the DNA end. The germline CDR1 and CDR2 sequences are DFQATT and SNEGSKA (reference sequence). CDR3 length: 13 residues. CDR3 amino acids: CSAHDRVAYEQYF. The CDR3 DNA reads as TGCAGTGCCCATGACAGGGTGGCCTACGAGCAGTACTTC.

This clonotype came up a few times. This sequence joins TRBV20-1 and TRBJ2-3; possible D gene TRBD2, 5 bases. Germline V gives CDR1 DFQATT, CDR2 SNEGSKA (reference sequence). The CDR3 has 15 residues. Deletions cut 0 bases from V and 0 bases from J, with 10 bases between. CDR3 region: CSAREARGSTDTQYF. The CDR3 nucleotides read TGCAGTGCTAGAGAGGCCAGAGGGAGCACAGATACGCAGTATTTT.